Listed below are T cell receptor beta chains from one sample, sequenced in a study of radiation and T cells in renal cell carcinoma. The assay was immunoSEQ multiplex PCR, and TCRdb's table has in-frame clones only and misses some. The data hold about 130,000 clones, with 88% observed a single time. The sample consisted of blood, taken from a patient whose treatment included radiotherapy and nephrectomy. The source is a woman in her forties or fifties with renal cell carcinoma. CDR3s include the opening cysteine and the closing phenylalanine or tryptophan. The D gene is left open where the match is weak. Size is omitted from some rows. Given values are once, few, many or a class for expanded clones.

>TRBV4-2|TRBJ2-1|NA|NA
CASSPGTPYNEQFF
TGTGCCAGCAGCCCAGGGACGCCCTACAATGAGCAGTTCTTC
>TRBV6-1|TRBJ1-4|NA|NA
CASSVRPNAATNEKLFF
TGTGCCAGCAGTGTTAGGCCTAACGCTGCAACTAATGAAAAACTGTTTTTT
>TRBV11-1|TRBJ1-2|NA|NA
CASSLDTNYGYTF
TGTGCCAGCAGCTTAGACACCAACTATGGCTACACCTTC
>TRBV6-6|TRBJ1-4|NA|NA
CASSPPTGTNEKLFF
TGTGCCAGCAGTCCCCCGACAGGAACTAATGAAAAACTGTTTTTT
>TRBV5-1|TRBJ2-1|many|NA
CASSLSLQSYNEQFF
TGCGCCAGCAGCCTCTCGCTACAATCCTACAATGAGCAGTTCTTC
>TRBV7-2|TRBJ2-3|NA|NA
CASSFEGVDTQYF
TGTGCCAGCAGCTTCGAGGGGGTGGATACGCAGTATTTT
>TRBV7-9|TRBJ1-2|NA|NA
CASSPGDRDSYEGYTF
TGTGCCAGCAGCCCTGGCGACCGGGACTCTTATGAGGGCTACACCTTC
>TRBV7-8|TRBJ2-2|NA|NA
CASSSPAGSNTGELFF
TGTGCCAGCAGCTCCCCGGCGGGGTCGAACACCGGGGAGCTGTTTTTT
>TRBV5-1|TRBJ2-2|NA|NA
CASSFPGELFF
TGCGCCAGCAGCTTCCCCGGGGAGCTGTTTTTT
>TRBV7-9|TRBJ2-1|NA|NA
CASSDRPQGNEQFF
TGTGCCAGCAGCGACAGACCCCAGGGAAATGAGCAGTTCTTC
>TRBV11-2|TRBJ1-1|NA|NA
CASSLGRENTEAFF
TGTGCCAGCAGCTTAGGCAGGGAGAACACTGAAGCTTTCTTT
>TRBV5-1|TRBJ2-1|NA|NA
CASSLDGYNEQFF
TGCGCCAGCAGCTTGGACGGATACAATGAGCAGTTCTTC
>TRBV5-1|TRBJ2-7|NA|TRBD1
CASSLAGTGPYEQYF
TGCGCCAGCAGCTTGGCCGGGACAGGTCCCTACGAGCAGTACTTC
>TRBV7-8|TRBJ2-3|NA|NA
CASSLIVGTDTQYF
TGTGCCAGCAGCTTGATCGTGGGGACAGATACGCAGTATTTT
>TRBV7-9|TRBJ2-4|once|TRBD1
CASSLTGTGDFGKNIQYF
TGTGCCAGCAGCTTGACCGGGACAGGGGATTTTGGCAAAAACATTCAGTACTTC
>TRBV7-3|TRBJ2-3|once|NA
CASSLGAGATDTQYF
TGTGCCAGCAGCTTAGGGGCGGGGGCGACAGATACGCAGTATTTT
>TRBV11-3|TRBJ2-7|NA|NA
CASSFSEGYEQYF
TGTGCCAGCAGCTTCAGTGAGGGTTACGAGCAGTACTTC
>TRBV4-1|TRBJ1-6|NA|NA
CASSQPTGGNSPLHF
TGCGCCAGCAGCCAACCGACAGGAGGGAATTCACCCCTCCACTTT
>TRBV15|TRBJ2-1|NA|NA
CATSPRDLYNEQFF
TGTGCCACCAGCCCTCGGGACTTATACAATGAGCAGTTCTTC
>TRBV19|TRBJ2-3|NA|NA
CASSILEGQGTDTQYF
TGTGCCAGTAGTATACTTGAAGGCCAGGGCACAGATACGCAGTATTTT
>TRBV7-9|TRBJ2-3|NA|TRBD2
CASSLDGPGGRQDTQYF
TGTGCCAGCAGCTTAGACGGACCGGGGGGGCGTCAAGATACGCAGTATTTT
>TRBV11-3|TRBJ1-3|NA|NA
CASSHETGNTIYF
TGTGCCAGCAGCCACGAGACGGGAAACACCATATATTTT
>TRBV6-1|TRBJ1-2|NA|NA
CASRLQGTYGYTF
TGTGCCAGCAGGTTACAGGGCACCTATGGCTACACCTTC
>TRBV6-4|TRBJ1-6|NA|NA
CASGSLGAKASSYNSPLHF
TGTGCCAGCGGAAGCTTGGGAGCAAAGGCTAGCTCCTATAATTCACCCCTCCACTTT
>TRBV5-1|TRBJ2-2|NA|NA
CASSLHGGDTGELFF
TGCGCCAGCAGCCTTCACGGCGGGGACACCGGGGAGCTGTTTTTT
>TRBV6-5|TRBJ1-5|NA|NA
CASRMARNQPQHF
TGTGCCAGCAGAATGGCCAGGAATCAGCCCCAGCATTTT
>TRBV10-2|TRBJ2-1|NA|NA
CASSVIALPYNEQFF
TGCGCCAGCAGTGTAATAGCCCTACCTTACAATGAGCAGTTCTTC
>TRBV30|TRBJ2-3|NA|NA
CAWSNEGSAFTDTQYF
TGTGCCTGGAGTAATGAAGGCTCCGCTTTCACAGATACGCAGTATTTT
>TRBV13|TRBJ1-2|NA|NA
CASADGGRDYGYTF
TGTGCCAGTGCTGACGGGGGGCGCGACTATGGCTACACCTTC
>TRBV6-1|TRBJ1-1|NA|NA
CASSDQKNTEAFF
TGTGCCAGCAGTGATCAAAAAAACACTGAAGCTTTCTTT
>TRBV18|TRBJ2-5|NA|NA
CASSSYRAQQETQYF
TGTGCCAGCTCCTCCTACAGGGCACAACAAGAGACCCAGTACTTC
>TRBV5-4|TRBJ1-3|NA|NA
CASSKNTGISSGNTIYF
TGTGCCAGCAGCAAAAATACAGGTATCAGCTCTGGAAACACCATATATTTT
>TRBV30|TRBJ2-7|few|NA
CAWRYGGPTEQYF
TGTGCCTGGAGATATGGGGGGCCCACCGAGCAGTACTTC
>TRBV30|TRBJ1-2|NA|NA
CAWMMTDYGYTF
TGTGCCTGGATGATGACAGACTATGGCTACACCTTC
>TRBV9|TRBJ2-1|once|NA
CASSVDGGLYNEQFF
TGTGCCAGCAGCGTAGACGGGGGCCTCTACAATGAGCAGTTCTTC
>TRBV7-8|TRBJ2-1|NA|TRBD1
CASSPEGQGAKYTSSYNEQFF
TGTGCCAGCAGCCCCGAGGGGCAGGGGGCGAAATACACGAGCTCCTACAATGAGCAGTTCTTC
>TRBV19|TRBJ1-6|few|NA
CASSIGNSGNSPLHF
TGTGCCAGTAGTATCGGGAACAGTGGTAATTCACCCCTCCACTTT
>TRBV13|TRBJ2-6|NA|TRBD1
CASSPGQGASGANVLTF
TGTGCCAGCAGCCCCGGACAGGGGGCGTCTGGGGCCAACGTCCTGACTTTC
>TRBV4-1|TRBJ1-1|NA|NA
CASAGASGAFF
TGCGCCAGCGCGGGGGCTTCAGGAGCTTTCTTT
>TRBV6-5|TRBJ2-7|NA|NA
CASSYVGTRYEQYF
TGTGCCAGCAGTTACGTCGGGACGAGATACGAGCAGTACTTC
>TRBV15|TRBJ2-2|NA|TRBD1
CATSRDGQGTTNTGELFF
TGTGCCACCAGCAGAGATGGACAGGGGACAACGAACACCGGGGAGCTGTTTTTT
>TRBV5-6|TRBJ1-2|NA|NA
CASSLGNMGYGYTF
TGTGCCAGCAGCTTGGGGAACATGGGGTATGGCTACACCTTC
>TRBV19|TRBJ1-1|NA|NA
CASSIRQANTEAFF
TGTGCCAGTAGTATCAGACAGGCGAACACTGAAGCTTTCTTT
>TRBV6-1|TRBJ2-6|once|NA
CASSEQPQDPSGANVLTF
TGTGCCAGCAGTGAGCAGCCCCAGGACCCTTCTGGGGCCAACGTCCTGACTTTC
>TRBV10-3|TRBJ2-7|NA|NA
CAISDPYEQYF
TGTGCCATCAGTGATCCGTACGAGCAGTACTTC
>TRBV19|TRBJ2-1|NA|TRBD2
CASSIGGNYNEQFF
TGTGCCAGTAGTATCGGGGGGAACTACAATGAGCAGTTCTTC
>TRBV7-2|TRBJ2-3|NA|NA
CASSITDTQYF
TGTGCCAGCAGCATAACAGATACGCAGTATTTT